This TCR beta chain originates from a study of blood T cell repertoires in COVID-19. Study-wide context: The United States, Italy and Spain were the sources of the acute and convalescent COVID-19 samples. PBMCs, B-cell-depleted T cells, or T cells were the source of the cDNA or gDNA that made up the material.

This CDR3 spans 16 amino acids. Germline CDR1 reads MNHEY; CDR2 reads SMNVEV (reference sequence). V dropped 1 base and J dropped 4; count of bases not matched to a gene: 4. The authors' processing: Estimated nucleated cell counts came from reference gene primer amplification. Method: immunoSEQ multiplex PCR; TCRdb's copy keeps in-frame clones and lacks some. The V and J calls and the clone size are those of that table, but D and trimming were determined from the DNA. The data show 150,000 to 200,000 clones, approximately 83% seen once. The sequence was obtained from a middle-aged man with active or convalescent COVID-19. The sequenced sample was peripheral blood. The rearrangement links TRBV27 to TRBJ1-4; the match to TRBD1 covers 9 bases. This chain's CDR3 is CASSLLGQGGNEKLFF. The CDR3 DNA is TGTGCCAGCAGTTTATTGGGACAGGGAGGTAATGAAAAACTGTTTTTT.